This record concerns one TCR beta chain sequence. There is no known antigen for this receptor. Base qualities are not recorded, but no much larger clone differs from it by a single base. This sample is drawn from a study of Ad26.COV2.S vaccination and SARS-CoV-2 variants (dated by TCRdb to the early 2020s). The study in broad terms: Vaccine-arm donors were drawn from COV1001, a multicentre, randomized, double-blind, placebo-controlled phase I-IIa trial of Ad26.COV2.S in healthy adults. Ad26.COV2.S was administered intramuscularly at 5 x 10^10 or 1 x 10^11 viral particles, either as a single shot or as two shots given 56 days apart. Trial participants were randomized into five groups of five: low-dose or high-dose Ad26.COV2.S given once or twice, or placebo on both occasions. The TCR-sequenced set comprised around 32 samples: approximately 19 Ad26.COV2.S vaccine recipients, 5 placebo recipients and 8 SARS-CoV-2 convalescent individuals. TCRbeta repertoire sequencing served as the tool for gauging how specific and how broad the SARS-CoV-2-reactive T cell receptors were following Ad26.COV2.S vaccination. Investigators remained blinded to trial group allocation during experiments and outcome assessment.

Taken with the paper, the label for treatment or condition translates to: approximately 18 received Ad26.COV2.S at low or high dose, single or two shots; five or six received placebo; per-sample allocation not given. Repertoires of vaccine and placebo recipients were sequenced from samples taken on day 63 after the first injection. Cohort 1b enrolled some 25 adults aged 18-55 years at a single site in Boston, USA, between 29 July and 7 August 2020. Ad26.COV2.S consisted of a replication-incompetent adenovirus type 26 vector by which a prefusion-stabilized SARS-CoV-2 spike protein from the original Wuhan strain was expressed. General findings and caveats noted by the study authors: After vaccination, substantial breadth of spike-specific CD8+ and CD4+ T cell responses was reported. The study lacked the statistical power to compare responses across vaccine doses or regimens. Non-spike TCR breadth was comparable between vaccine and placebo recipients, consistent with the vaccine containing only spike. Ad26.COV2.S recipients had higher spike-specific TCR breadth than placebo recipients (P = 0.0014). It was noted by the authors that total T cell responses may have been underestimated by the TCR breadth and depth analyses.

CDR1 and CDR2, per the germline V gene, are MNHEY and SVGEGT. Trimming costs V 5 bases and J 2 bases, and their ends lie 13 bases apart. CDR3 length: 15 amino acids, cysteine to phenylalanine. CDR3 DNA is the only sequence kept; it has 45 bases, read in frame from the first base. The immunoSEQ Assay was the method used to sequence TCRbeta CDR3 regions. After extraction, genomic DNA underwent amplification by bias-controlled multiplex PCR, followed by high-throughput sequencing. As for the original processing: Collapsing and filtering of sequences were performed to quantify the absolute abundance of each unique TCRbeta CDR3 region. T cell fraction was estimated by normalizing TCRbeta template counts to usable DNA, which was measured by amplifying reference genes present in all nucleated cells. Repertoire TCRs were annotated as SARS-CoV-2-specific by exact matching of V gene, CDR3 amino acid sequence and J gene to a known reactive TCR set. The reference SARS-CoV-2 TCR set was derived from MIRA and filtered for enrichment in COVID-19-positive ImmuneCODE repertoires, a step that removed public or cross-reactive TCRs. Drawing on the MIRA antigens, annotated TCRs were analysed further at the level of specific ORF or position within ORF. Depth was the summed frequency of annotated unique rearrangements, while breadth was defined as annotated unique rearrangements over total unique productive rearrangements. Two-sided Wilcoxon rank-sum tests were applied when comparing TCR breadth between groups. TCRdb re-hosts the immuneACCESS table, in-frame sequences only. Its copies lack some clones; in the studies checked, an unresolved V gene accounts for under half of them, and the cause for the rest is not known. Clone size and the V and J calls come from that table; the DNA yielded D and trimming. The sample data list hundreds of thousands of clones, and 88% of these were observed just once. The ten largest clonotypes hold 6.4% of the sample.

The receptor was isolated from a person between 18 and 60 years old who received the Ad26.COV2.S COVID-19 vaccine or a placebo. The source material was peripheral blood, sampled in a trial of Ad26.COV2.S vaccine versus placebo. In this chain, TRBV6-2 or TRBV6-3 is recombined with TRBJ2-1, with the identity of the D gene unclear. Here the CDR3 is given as CASSRTGPAYNEQFF. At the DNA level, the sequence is TGTGCCAGCAGTCGGACGGGTCCGGCCTACAATGAGCAGTTCTTC.